The following is a TCR beta chain sequence with its context. Its binding antigen is unknown. Likely a read error: the CDR3 ends without its conserved phenylalanine or tryptophan. Graves' hyperthyroidism was defined as stable when no progression to ophthalmopathy occurred over 18 months of follow-up. Hyperthyroidism patients were newly diagnosed, with disease duration under 2 months, and aged 18 to 65 years. Exclusion was applied to patients with uncontrolled infections, other autoimmune diseases, pregnancy or lactation. Diagnoses were established on the basis of clinical symptoms, serum thyroxine and TRAb, thyroid ultrasound, and orbital computed tomography. Ficoll-Paque density gradient centrifugation was used to isolate PBMCs from 8.5 to 10 ml of fresh peripheral blood. Trizol reagent was used to extract total RNA, and RNA quality was then checked on an Agilent 2100 Bioanalyzer. The sample originates from a study of T cells in Graves' hyperthyroidism and ophthalmopathy (dated by TCRdb to about 2019). Context from the whole study: Peripheral blood was collected at initial diagnosis, before any treatment. To identify TCR V-J signatures that set the groups apart, the researchers used a discovery cohort of 90 to 100 patients, made up of roughly 40 with Graves' ophthalmopathy and 57 with stable Graves' hyperthyroidism. Prospective prediction of ophthalmopathy was tested in an independent validation cohort of about 19 hyperthyroidism patients and 17 patients who later progressed to ophthalmopathy. The 75 to 100 discovery patients were divided at random into training and test sets in a 7:3 ratio. Thyroid tissue and blood T-cell repertoires from over 5 Graves' hyperthyroidism patients were also compared in the study. After sampling, hyperthyroidism patients received methimazole starting at 30 mg daily, and ophthalmopathy patients received high-dose intravenous methylprednisolone. The paper describes TCR Vbeta CDR3 sequencing of about 140 peripheral blood samples, made up of 43 ophthalmopathy patients, roughly 72 hyperthyroidism patients and roughly 17 progressor patients. General conclusions and limits of the study: Most expanded thyroid clonotypes (frequency above 0.001) were also found in blood, which suggests that blood repertoires may mirror thyroid immune responses. No statistical method was used to set the sample size in advance, and investigators knew the group allocation. In validation, the model predicted progression to ophthalmopathy a median of about 6 months before onset, with 70% to 71% sensitivity and about 75% specificity. A model built on a 13 V-J signature distinguished ophthalmopathy from stable hyperthyroidism, reaching 85% to 90% sensitivity and about 81% specificity in cross-validation and 80%/75% in testing.

The TCR beta CDR3 regions were amplified from RNA transcripts. A first-round RT-PCR of the TCR CDR3 used the HTBI primer set with the Qiagen OneStep RT-PCR kit. Libraries were constructed in a second round of multiplex PCR, after which size selection and purification were carried out. Paired-end sequencing of the libraries was performed with 100 bp reads on an Illumina HiSeq2000. On the authors' methods: SOAPnuke was used to process the raw data, with reads discarded if the reads contained adapters or uncalled bases, had a mean Phred below 15, or lacked an exact constant-primer or identifier match. COPE v1.2.5 was used to merge high-quality paired reads, and clonotypes were defined as unique nucleotide sequences. MiTCR v1.1 was used to align the clonotypes against IMGT TRBV, TRBD and TRBJ reference segments. The analysis was restricted to V-J combinations with a frequency above 0.0001, which together covered just over 99% of the repertoires. The TCS score was defined as the ratio of F50 (clonal expansion) to E x V (chaos), calculated using BLOSUM62-based TCRdist between CDR3 peptides within each V-J. Welch's t-statistics and random forest reduced approximately 520 V-J features to under 15, which were used in a naive Bayes classifier (R e1071). TCRdb reworked the public reads: Q25 trimming with fastp, MiXCR clone assembly, productive beta chains retained. Merged by CDR3 protein, the rows form single entries marked with the most common genes and DNA. The V and J calls, along with clone size, are taken from TCRdb and not from the paper's own processing. Here the sample has about 360,000 distinct CDR3 sequences; 13% occur a single time. The ten largest clones capture over 8.5% of the sample.

The CDR3 is 13 residues long, counting both termini. Only the CDR3 part of the read is kept: 39 bases, read in frame from the first base. Cut back by 3 bases and 1 base, the V and J ends lie 6 bases apart. CDR1 and CDR2, per the germline V gene (reference sequence), are PRHDT and FYEKMQ. The chain joins TRBV13 to TRBJ1-1, with no D gene named confidently. The TCR was taken from a woman aged 18-30 years with Graves' hyperthyroidism. Source material: blood. The nucleotide sequence is TGTGCCAGCAGCTTTCTGGAGAACACTGAAGCTTTCTCT. It translates as CASSFLENTEAFS.